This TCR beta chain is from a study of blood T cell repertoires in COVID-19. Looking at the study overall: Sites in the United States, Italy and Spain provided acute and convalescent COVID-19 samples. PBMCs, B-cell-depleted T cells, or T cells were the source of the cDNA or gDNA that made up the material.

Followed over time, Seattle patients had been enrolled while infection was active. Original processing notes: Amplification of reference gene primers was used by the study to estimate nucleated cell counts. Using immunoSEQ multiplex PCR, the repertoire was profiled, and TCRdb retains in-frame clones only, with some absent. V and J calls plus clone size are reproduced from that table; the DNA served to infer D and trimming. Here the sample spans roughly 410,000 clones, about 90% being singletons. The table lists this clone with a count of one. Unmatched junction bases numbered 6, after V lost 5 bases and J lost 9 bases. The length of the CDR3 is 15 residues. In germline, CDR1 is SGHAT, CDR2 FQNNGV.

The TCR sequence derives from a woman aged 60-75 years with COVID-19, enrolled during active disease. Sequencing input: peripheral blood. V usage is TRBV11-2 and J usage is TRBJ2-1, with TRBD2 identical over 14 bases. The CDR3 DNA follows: TGTGCCAGCAGCCCGACTAGCGGGGGGGCCCGTGAGCAGTTCTTC. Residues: CASSPTSGGAREQFF.